The entry that follows covers one TCR beta chain sequence. This clone has only one observation. This clone's antigen is unknown. The input lacks base qualities; no much larger clone sits a single base away. The collaborating institutions used their own protocols to collect whole blood in K2EDTA tubes. For TCRbeta analysis, collaborator samples were shipped as frozen whole blood, as isolated PBMCs, or as DNA extracted from either sample type. The immunoSEQ Assay, a bias-controlled multiplex PCR, was used to amplify TCRbeta CDR3 regions from genomic DNA. The published analysis was carried out like this. Within the assay, amplification of reference gene primers was used to estimate how many nucleated cells each sample contained. To quantify the absolute abundance of each unique TCRbeta CDR3 rearrangement, sequence reads were collapsed and filtered. For each sample, productive Simpson clonality was calculated as the square root of Simpson's diversity index over productive rearrangements. Held by TCRdb, this immuneACCESS table contains in-frame sequences only and omits some clones. Under half of the omission traces to an unresolved V gene where checked; the cause of the rest is unknown. The D gene and trimming were derived from the DNA, and the V and J assignments and clone size from that table. The sample table records 90,000 to 110,000 clones; over 60% of these occur just once. About 4.5% of the sample comes from the top ten.

The data belong to a study of blood T cell repertoires in COVID-19 (dated by TCRdb to 2018 to 2020). At the level of the whole study: Collaborator samples came from the United States, Italy and Spain and covered acute and convalescent phases of COVID-19. Subjects who had been exposed to COVID-19, were actively infected with it, or had recovered from it provided the deeply sampled blood TCRbeta repertoires that made up the dataset. A freely available public database, intended as a resource for researchers studying the immune response to SARS-CoV-2, is where the repertoires were released. Where available, HLA class I and class II types were taken from metadata supplied by the sample provider and were not determined by assay-based typing. The samples were drawn from two sources: the first 160 participants of the ongoing ImmuneRACE study, and over 1,000 subjects contributed by 6 global collaborators. Nearly every sample came with metadata listing a de-identified subject ID, COVID-19 status, age in years and sex. The material from the prospective study consisted of cDNA or gDNA derived from T cells, B-cell-depleted T cells, or PBMCs. General study outcomes and caveats: How much clinical and demographic metadata was included differed by source and by participant, and the metadata was provided uncurated.

The germline V gene (reference sequence) provides CDR1 LNHDA and CDR2 SQIVND. Between the V and J ends, shortened by 1 base and 2 bases respectively, the junction contains 9 bases. Counted from cysteine to phenylalanine, this CDR3 has 14 amino acids. The CDR3 DNA has 42 bases and is translated from base 1. Sequenced material: peripheral blood. The receptor comes from a human donor in a cohort sampled during active or convalescent COVID-19. Recombination connected TRBV19 to TRBJ2-7, with TRBD1 tentatively as D gene (5 bases match). The DNA reads as follows: TGTGCCAGTAGTATAGTCCAGGGTGCCTACGAGCAGTACTTC. The encoded protein is CASSIVQGAYEQYF.